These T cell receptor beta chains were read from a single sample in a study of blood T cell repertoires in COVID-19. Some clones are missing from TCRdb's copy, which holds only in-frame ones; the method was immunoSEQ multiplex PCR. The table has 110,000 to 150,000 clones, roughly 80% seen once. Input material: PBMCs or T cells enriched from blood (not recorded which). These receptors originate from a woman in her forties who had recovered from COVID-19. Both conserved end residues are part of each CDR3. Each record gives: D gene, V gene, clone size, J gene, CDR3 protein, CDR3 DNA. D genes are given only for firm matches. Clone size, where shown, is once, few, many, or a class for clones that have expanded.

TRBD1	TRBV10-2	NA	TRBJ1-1	CASSRDRQYAQAFF	TGCGCCAGCAGCAGGGACAGGCAATATGCTCAAGCTTTCTTT
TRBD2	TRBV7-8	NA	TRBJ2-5	CASSSNGLAEETQYF	TGTGCCAGCAGCTCGAACGGACTAGCGGAAGAGACCCAGTACTTC
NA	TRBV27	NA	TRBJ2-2	CASSPRTVNTGELFF	TGTGCCAGCAGTCCCCGGACAGTAAACACCGGGGAGCTGTTTTTT
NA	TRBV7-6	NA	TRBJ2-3	CASSPDFGEESTDTQYF	TGTGCCAGCAGCCCCGATTTCGGGGAGGAAAGCACAGATACGCAGTATTTT
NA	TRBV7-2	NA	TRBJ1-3	CASSLGPGSGNTIYF	TGTGCCAGCAGCTTAGGGCCGGGCTCTGGAAACACCATATATTTT
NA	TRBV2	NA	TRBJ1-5	CASSDRSVYQPQHF	TGTGCCAGCAGCGACAGGTCGGTCTATCAGCCCCAGCATTTT
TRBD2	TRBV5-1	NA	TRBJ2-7	CASSGAGTSGIYEQYF	TGCGCCAGCAGCGGAGCGGGGACTAGCGGGATCTACGAGCAGTACTTC
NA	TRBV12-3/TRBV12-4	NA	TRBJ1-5	CASSFLSNQPQHF	TGTGCCAGCAGTTTCTTGAGCAATCAGCCCCAGCATTTT
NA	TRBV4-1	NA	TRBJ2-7	CASSPESRDISYEQYF	TGCGCCAGCAGCCCCGAGTCGAGGGATATCTCCTACGAGCAGTACTTC
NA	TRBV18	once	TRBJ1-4	CASSPQGEKLFF	TGTGCCAGCTCACCTCAGGGTGAAAAACTGTTTTTT
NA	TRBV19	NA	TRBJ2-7	CASSIAPPRANHSYEQYF	TGTGCCAGTAGTATAGCCCCCCCCAGGGCTAACCACTCCTACGAGCAGTACTTC
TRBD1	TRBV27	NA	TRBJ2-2	CASSFSSGGLWTGELFF	TGTGCCAGCAGTTTCTCGTCAGGGGGCCTTTGGACCGGGGAGCTGTTTTTT
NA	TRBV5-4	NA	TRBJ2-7	CASSLRGVYEQYF	TGTGCCAGCAGCTTGCGAGGCGTTTACGAGCAGTACTTC
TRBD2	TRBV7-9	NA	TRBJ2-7	CASSLTASGRASYEQYF	TGTGCCAGCAGCTTAACCGCTAGCGGGAGGGCCTCCTACGAGCAGTACTTC
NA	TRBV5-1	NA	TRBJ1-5	CASSLGGRDQPQHF	TGCGCCAGCAGCTTGGGGGGGCGGGATCAGCCCCAGCATTTT
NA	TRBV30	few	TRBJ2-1	CAWSVRSFSYNEQFF	TGTGCCTGGAGTGTAAGGAGTTTCTCCTACAATGAGCAGTTCTTC
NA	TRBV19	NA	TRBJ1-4	CASSISGRDNEKLFF	TGTGCCAGTAGTATAAGCGGAAGGGATAATGAAAAACTGTTTTTT
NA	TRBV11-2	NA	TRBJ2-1	CASSPGVYEQFF	TGTGCCAGCAGCCCCGGAGTTTATGAGCAGTTCTTC
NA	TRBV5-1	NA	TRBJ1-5	CASSVGDNQPQHF	TGCGCCAGCAGCGTAGGGGACAATCAGCCCCAGCATTTT
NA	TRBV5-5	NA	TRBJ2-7	CASSLVAHAVYEQYF	TGTGCCAGCAGCTTGGTGGCTCATGCCGTCTACGAGCAGTACTTC
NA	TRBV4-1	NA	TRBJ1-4	CASSVVATNEKLFF	TGCGCCAGCAGCGTAGTTGCAACTAATGAAAAACTGTTTTTT
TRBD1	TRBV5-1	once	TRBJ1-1	CASSLGTGEPEAFF	TGCGCCAGCAGCTTGGGGACAGGGGAACCTGAAGCTTTCTTT
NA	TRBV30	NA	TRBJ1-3	CAWSAVSGNTIYF	TGTGCCTGGAGTGCGGTCTCTGGAAACACCATATATTTT
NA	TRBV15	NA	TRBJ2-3	CATSRGGPSTDTQYF	TGTGCCACCAGCAGAGGCGGGCCGAGCACAGATACGCAGTATTTT
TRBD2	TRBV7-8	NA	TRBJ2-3	CASSLTLGLAGTTDTQYF	TGTGCCAGCAGCTTAACATTAGGACTAGCGGGGACCACAGATACGCAGTATTTT
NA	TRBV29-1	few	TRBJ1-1	CSVDSGEAFF	TGCAGCGTTGATAGCGGTGAAGCTTTCTTT
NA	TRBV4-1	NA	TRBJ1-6	CASSQESVRTFSPLHF	TGCGCCAGCAGCCAAGAATCAGTAAGGACATTTTCACCCCTCCACTTT
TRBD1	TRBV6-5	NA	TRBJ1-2	CASSSSGTGIKGYTF	TGTGCCAGCAGTTCCTCAGGGACAGGGATAAAGGGCTACACCTTC
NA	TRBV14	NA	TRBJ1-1	CASSPTRGTEAFF	TGTGCCAGCAGCCCCACACGGGGTACTGAAGCTTTCTTT
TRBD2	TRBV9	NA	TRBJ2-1	CASSVGERGVGEQFF	TGTGCCAGCAGCGTAGGTGAGCGGGGGGTCGGTGAGCAGTTCTTC
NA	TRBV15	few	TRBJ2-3	CATSSPEDTQYF	TGTGCCACCAGCAGTCCCGAGGATACGCAGTATTTT
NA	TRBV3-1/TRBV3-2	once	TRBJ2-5	CASSQGGYRRQETQYF	TGTGCCAGCAGCCAAGGGGGCTACCGCCGACAAGAGACCCAGTACTTC
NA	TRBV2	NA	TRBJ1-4	CASSEEATGLGGVATNEKLFF	TGTGCCAGCAGTGAAGAGGCGACGGGACTTGGCGGAGTTGCAACTAATGAAAAACTGTTTTTT
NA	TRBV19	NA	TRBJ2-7	CASSIGSGDYEQYF	TGTGCCAGTAGTATAGGGTCAGGGGATTACGAGCAGTACTTC
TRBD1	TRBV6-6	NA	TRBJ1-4	CASSPGQGREKLFF	TGTGCCAGCAGTCCGGGACAGGGACGTGAAAAACTGTTTTTT
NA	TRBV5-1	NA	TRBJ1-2	CASSLAPGDSAYGYTF	TGCGCCAGCAGCTTGGCCCCGGGCGACAGTGCTTATGGCTACACCTTC
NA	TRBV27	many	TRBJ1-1	CASSFSLNTEAFF	TGTGCCAGCAGTTTTTCGTTGAACACTGAAGCTTTCTTT
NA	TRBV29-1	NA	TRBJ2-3	CSVGQHTDTQYF	TGCAGCGTCGGACAGCACACAGATACGCAGTATTTT
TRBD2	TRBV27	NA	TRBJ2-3	CASSSGLVVDTQYF	TGTGCCAGCAGTTCCGGACTAGTGGTAGATACGCAGTATTTT
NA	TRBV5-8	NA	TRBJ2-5	CASSFRETQYF	TGTGCCAGCAGCTTCCGGGAGACCCAGTACTTC
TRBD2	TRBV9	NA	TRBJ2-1	CASSVVGGVRREQFF	TGTGCCAGCAGCGTAGTGGGAGGGGTTCGGCGTGAGCAGTTCTTC
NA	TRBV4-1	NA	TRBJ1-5	CASSQPGQSNQPQHF	TGCGCCAGCAGCCAACCGGGACAAAGCAATCAGCCCCAGCATTTT
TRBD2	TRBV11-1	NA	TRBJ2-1	CASSPGGTSGRNEQFF	TGTGCCAGCAGCCCTGGTGGGACTAGCGGGAGGAATGAGCAGTTCTTC
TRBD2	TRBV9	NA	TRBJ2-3	CASSAPGLGADTQYF	TGTGCCAGCAGCGCTCCGGGACTAGGGGCGGATACGCAGTATTTT
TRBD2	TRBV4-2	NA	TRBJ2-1	CASSQEGTSGNEQFF	TGTGCCAGCAGCCAAGAAGGGACTAGCGGCAATGAGCAGTTCTTC
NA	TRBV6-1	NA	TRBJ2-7	CASSEAEGQSTYEQYF	TGTGCCAGCAGTGAAGCGGAGGGGCAGAGCACCTACGAGCAGTACTTC
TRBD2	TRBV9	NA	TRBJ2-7	CASSATSGSYEQYF	TGTGCCAGCAGCGCGACTAGCGGGAGTTACGAGCAGTACTTC
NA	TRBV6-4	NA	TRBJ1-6	CASSDSVGSPLHF	TGTGCCAGCAGTGACTCGGTCGGTTCACCCCTCCACTTT
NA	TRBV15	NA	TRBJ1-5	CATSRDRGVAQPQHF	TGTGCCACCAGCAGAGATCGCGGGGTTGCTCAGCCCCAGCATTTT
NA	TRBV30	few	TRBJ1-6	CAWTKPPGDSPLHF	TGTGCCTGGACTAAACCACCAGGGGATTCACCCCTCCACTTT
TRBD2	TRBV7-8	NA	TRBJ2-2	CASSLYLAGGSTGELFF	TGTGCCAGCAGCCTCTACTTAGCGGGAGGTAGCACCGGGGAGCTGTTTTTT
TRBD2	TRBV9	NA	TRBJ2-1	CASSVVTSGYNEQFF	TGTGCCAGCAGCGTAGTTACTAGCGGATACAATGAGCAGTTCTTC
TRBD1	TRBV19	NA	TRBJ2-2	CASTEDRVLTGELFF	TGTGCCAGTACCGAAGACAGGGTTCTTACCGGGGAGCTGTTTTTT
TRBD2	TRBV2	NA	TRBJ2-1	CASSEIAGGVPNEQFF	TGTGCCAGCAGTGAAATAGCGGGGGGAGTCCCAAATGAGCAGTTCTTC
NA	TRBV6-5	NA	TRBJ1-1	CASSYTGSPMNTEAFF	TGTGCCAGCAGTTACACAGGGTCTCCAATGAACACTGAAGCTTTCTTT